What follows are 26 T cell receptor beta chains derived from one specimen sequenced in a study of blood T cell repertoires in COVID-19. TCRdb's copy holds only in-frame clones and misses some; the assay was immunoSEQ multiplex PCR. The sample holds about 310,000 clones; around 91% are singletons and the top ten take 3.5% to 4.5%. Material for sequencing was PBMCs or T cells enriched from blood (not recorded which). These receptors were taken from a woman aged 18-30 years with acute COVID-19.

In DNA form, the CDR3 reads TGTGCCAGCAGCTTGGAGGCGGGACTCTACAATGAGCAGTTCTTC. Encoded protein: CASSLEAGLYNEQFF. The V and J genes are TRBV5-5 and TRBJ2-1; D is perhaps TRBD2 (6 bases). Germline CDR1 and CDR2: SGHKS and YYEKEE (reference sequence). This CDR3 region has 15 residues. Between the trimmed V and J ends, which lost 0 bases and 3 bases, there was a span of 10 bases.

This clone was picked up a small number of times. The chain joins TRBV28 to TRBJ1-4; D ambiguous. Deletions cut 3 bases from V and 5 bases from J, with 10 bases between. The length of the CDR3 is 14 residues. The V gene's germline CDR1 is MDHEN and CDR2 SYDVKM. CDR3 DNA sequence: TGTGCCAGCAGTTTGGCAGGCTCGAATGAAAAACTGTTTTTT. Its translation: CASSLAGSNEKLFF.

V gene TRBV6-1 combines with J gene TRBJ1-3; no reliable D call. The CDR3 length is 15 residues. The V gene lost 0 bases and the J gene lost 1 base, with 7 bases spanning the gap. CDR1 and CDR2 (germline): MNHNS, SASEGT. CDR3 sequence: CASSEAFGSGNTIYF. The CDR3, as DNA: TGTGCCAGCAGTGAAGCGTTCGGGTCTGGAAACACCATATATTTT.

This sequence joins TRBV5-5 and TRBJ1-1, with D possibly being TRBD1 (5 bases). Trimming stripped 2 bases from V and 6 bases from J, with 11 bases between. The germline gives CDR1 SGHKS, CDR2 YYEKEE (reference sequence). The CDR3 spans 13 residues. The CDR3 region is CASSFNRIAEAFF. CDR3 sequence (DNA): TGTGCCAGCAGCTTCAACAGGATCGCTGAAGCTTTCTTT.

V usage is TRBV13 and J usage is TRBJ2-3; 9 nucleotides line up with TRBD2. V gave up 2 bases and J gave up 6 bases; unmatched junction bases: 18. This CDR3 region has 19 residues. Per the germline V gene, CDR1 is PRHDT and CDR2 is FYEKMQ (reference sequence). The CDR3 spells CASSLYPGGSGSVTDTQYF. The CDR3, as DNA: TGTGCCAGCAGCTTATACCCCGGCGGTAGCGGGAGTGTCACCGATACGCAGTATTTT.

The V gene is TRBV28, the J gene TRBJ2-1; 7 bases fit TRBD2. V dropped 11 bases and J dropped 7; count of bases not matched to a gene: 14. The CDR3 loop spans 14 amino acids. Germline lookup yields CDR1 MDHEN and CDR2 SYDVKM. The CDR3 loop is CASNGAGGRNEQFF. Written as DNA, the CDR3 is TGTGCCTCGAACGGGGCCGGGGGGAGGAATGAGCAGTTCTTC.

This chain joins TRBV5-1 and TRBJ2-2; D remains ambiguous. There are 15 residues in the CDR3. Germline-derived CDR1 and CDR2 are SGHRS and YFSETQ. The germline V and J ends were trimmed by 0 bases and 0 bases, with 6 bases remaining between them. CDR3 protein: CASSLVQSNTGELFF. CDR3 coding DNA: TGCGCCAGCAGCTTGGTTCAGTCGAACACCGGGGAGCTGTTTTTT.

J is TRBJ1-1 and V is TRBV7-9; 8 positions agree with TRBD1. CDR1 and CDR2 (germline): SEHNR, FQNEAQ (reference sequence). The CDR3 is made up of 16 amino acids. The trim removed 6 bases at V and 9 bases at J, leaving 18 bases unmatched. The CDR3 DNA reads TGTGCCAGCAGTTTAACGACGGACAGGGTCAACATAAAAGCTTTCTTT. Translating it yields CASSLTTDRVNIKAFF.

This chain uses TRBV7-9 with TRBJ2-7, with 7 positions matching TRBD2. The germline CDR1 and CDR2 sequences are SEHNR and FQNEAQ (reference sequence). V lost 6 bases to trimming and J lost 0 bases; unmatched junction nucleotides: 11. The CDR3 runs to 16 residues. The CDR3 spells CASRETAGPSSYEQYF. The DNA for the CDR3 is TGTGCCAGCAGGGAGACAGCGGGACCTTCCTCCTACGAGCAGTACTTC.

This clone is a singleton in its sample. CDR3 protein: CAWTRRSGNTINSPLHF. The CDR3 bases are TGTGCCTGGACCAGGCGGTCAGGGAACACTATTAATTCACCCCTCCACTTT. The chain combines TRBV30 with TRBJ1-6; tentative D call: TRBD1 (5 bases). V was trimmed by 4 bases and J by 6 bases, leaving 22 bases between them. CDR1 and CDR2 from the germline V gene are GTSNPN and SVGIG (reference sequence). This CDR3 has 17 amino acids. The variable domain in full, completed from reference TRBV30 and TRBJ1-6, reads SQTIHQWPATLVQPVGSPLSLECTVEGTSNPNLYWYRQAAGRGLQLLFYSVGIGQISSEVPQNLSASRPQDRQFILSSKKLLLSDSGFYLCAWTRRSGNTINSPLHFGNGTRLTVT.

The V and J genes are TRBV3-1 (or the pseudogene TRBV3-2) and TRBJ2-1, with 9 bases identical to TRBD2. CDR3 length: 17 residues. V shed 1 base, J shed 2 bases, and the junction held 6 bases outside the gene matches. Germline CDR1 LGHDT, CDR2 YNNKEL (reference sequence). The CDR3 region is CASSQGTSAETYNEQFF. CDR3 sequence (DNA): TGTGCCAGCAGCCAAGGGACTAGCGCCGAAACCTACAATGAGCAGTTCTTC.

Points on this clone: At the DNA level, this CDR3 is encoded by other sequences in the same sample as well. CDR3 sequence: CASSVGGGRGTDTQYF. The CDR3, as DNA: TGTGCCAGCAGCGTAGGAGGGGGCAGGGGAACAGATACGCAGTATTTT. This chain connects TRBV9 to TRBJ2-3; 7 bases are shared with TRBD1. There are 16 residues in the CDR3. V shed 0 bases, J shed 3 bases, and the junction held 7 bases outside the gene matches. CDR1 is SGDLS and CDR2 is YYNGEE in the germline V gene.

The rearrangement links TRBV28 to TRBJ1-2; tentatively, D is TRBD1 (5 bases). The CDR3 covers 18 residues. Germline CDR1 and CDR2: MDHEN and SYDVKM. Trimming pared 3 bases from V and 8 bases from J, leaving 28 bases between. The CDR3 nucleotides are TGTGCCAGCAGTTTCGTCGGCCATCAACCGGGGGGTGCTAACGGCTACACCTTC. Amino acids: CASSFVGHQPGGANGYTF.

The J gene is TRBJ1-2, the V gene TRBV28, with D possibly being TRBD1 (5 bases). The V gene's germline CDR1 is MDHEN and CDR2 SYDVKM. Trimming removed 7 bases from V and 7 bases from J, with 19 bases in between. This CDR3 is built from 14 residues. This CDR3 reads CASTWGVGRSGYTF. CDR3 in DNA: TGTGCCAGCACCTGGGGCGTGGGTCGAAGTGGCTACACCTTC.

V gene TRBV7-2 combines with J gene TRBJ1-1; unclear D gene. Germline CDR1 is SGHTA and CDR2 is FQGNSA. With 1 base removed from V and 7 bases from J, the gap between germline ends came to 13 bases. This CDR3 has 14 amino acids. The CDR3 bases are TGTGCCAGCAGCTTAGTCCGGGAAGCAGGTGAAGCTTTCTTT. It codes for CASSLVREAGEAFF.

This CDR3 is CATRQGPYEQYF. CDR3 sequence (DNA): TGTGCCACACGACAGGGGCCCTACGAGCAGTACTTC. The chain carries TRBV28 and TRBJ2-7, with 8 bases identical to TRBD1. The CDR3 is 12 amino acids. J was trimmed by 2 bases and V by 10 bases; bases with no gene match: 4. Germline V gives CDR1 MDHEN, CDR2 SYDVKM.

This clone has only one observation. This chain links TRBV11-2 with TRBJ2-7; 9 nucleotides line up with TRBD1. CDR3 length: 14 residues. With 5 bases clipped from V and 4 bases from J, the junction kept 6 bases outside the gene matches. Per the germline V gene, CDR1 is SGHAT and CDR2 is FQNNGV. The CDR3: CASSGGTGRYEQYF. DNA of the CDR3: TGTGCCAGCAGCGGCGGGACAGGGAGGTACGAGCAGTACTTC.

The gene calls are TRBV2 and TRBJ2-1; no reliable D call. The germline V and J ends were trimmed by 6 bases and 1 base, with 13 bases remaining between them. The CDR3 sequence is 15 residues long. Germline loops: CDR1 SNHLY, CDR2 FYNNEI. The CDR3 reads CASRVIAESYNEQFF. In nucleotides, the CDR3 is TGTGCCAGCAGGGTTATCGCAGAATCCTACAATGAGCAGTTCTTC.

The chain uses TRBV14 and TRBJ2-7, with 11 bases aligning to TRBD2. CDR3 length equals 15 residues. The J segment lost 6 bases and the V segment lost 7 bases, leaving 11 bases of the junction unmatched. The germline gives CDR1 SGHDN, CDR2 FVKESK. The CDR3 nucleotides are TGTGCCAGCACCCCCTTAGCGGGAGGGACAGCCGAGCAGTACTTC. Amino acid sequence: CASTPLAGGTAEQYF.

The chain is built from TRBV7-9 and TRBJ1-4, with 7 bases aligning to TRBD1. This CDR3 comprises 15 residues. Germline CDR1 SEHNR, CDR2 FQNEAQ (reference sequence). V gave up 6 bases and J gave up 0 bases; unmatched junction bases: 4. The CDR3: CASSGGTATNEKLFF. The DNA for the CDR3 is TGTGCCAGCAGTGGGGGGACAGCAACTAATGAAAAACTGTTTTTT.

The chain employs TRBV7-3 and TRBJ2-1; D might be TRBD2 (5 bases). V lost 2 bases and J 2 bases, leaving 7 bases between the germline ends. Germline V gene lookup returns CDR1 SGHTA and CDR2 FQGTGA. CDR3 size: 14 residues. CDR3: CASSLSGTYNEQFF. As DNA, the CDR3 is TGTGCCAGCAGCTTATCCGGGACCTACAATGAGCAGTTCTTC. Supplemented by reference TRBV7-3 and TRBJ2-1, the full variable domain reads GAGVSQTPSNKVTEKGKYVELRCDPISGHTALYWYRQSLGQGPEFLIYFQGTGAADDSGLPNDRFFAVRPEGSVSTLKIQRTERGDSAVYLCASSLSGTYNEQFFGPGTRLTVL.

V gene TRBV2 combines with J gene TRBJ1-5, with D perhaps TRBD1 (5 bases). The V and J ends lost 7 bases and 10 bases respectively, with 23 bases between them. Germline values: CDR1 SNHLY, CDR2 FYNNEI. The length of the CDR3 is 15 residues. The CDR3 sequence: CASNYGTFPFRPQHF. As DNA, the CDR3 is TGTGCCAGCAACTACGGGACTTTCCCCTTTAGACCCCAGCATTTT. Based on the CDR3 plus reference TRBV2 and TRBJ1-5, the full variable domain is EPEVTQTPSHQVTQMGQEVILRCVPISNHLYFYWYRQILGQKVEFLVSFYNNEISEKSEIFDDQFSVERPDGSNFTLKIRSTKLEDSAMYFCASNYGTFPFRPQHFGDGTRLSIL.

V gene TRBV27 combines with J gene TRBJ2-3, with 13 nucleotides matching TRBD2. The CDR3 length is 18 residues. The V gene's germline CDR1 is MNHEY and CDR2 SMNVEV (reference sequence). V shed 6 bases, J shed 0 bases, and the junction held 9 bases outside the gene matches. CDR3 residues: CASRGLAGPTSSTDTQYF. The CDR3 DNA is TGTGCCAGCAGGGGACTAGCGGGACCCACCTCTAGCACAGATACGCAGTATTTT.

This chain uses TRBV30 with TRBJ1-4, with D perhaps TRBD1 (6 bases). Trimming took 2 bases from V and 0 from J, leaving 10 bases between them. CDR3 length: 15 residues. Germline lookup yields CDR1 GTSNPN and CDR2 SVGIG (reference sequence). CDR3 sequence (DNA): TGTGCCTGGAGTCCTGGACAGTCAACTAATGAAAAACTGTTTTTT. Encoded protein: CAWSPGQSTNEKLFF.

CDR3 nucleotides: TGTGCCAGCAGCTCTCGGACAGGGGAAGTTCATGGCTACACCTTC. Its translation is CASSSRTGEVHGYTF. V usage is TRBV7-9 and J usage is TRBJ1-2; TRBD1 matches at 9 bases. Germline V CDR1 and CDR2: SEHNR, FQNEAQ (reference sequence). The trim removed 4 bases at V and 6 bases at J, leaving 9 bases unmatched. The CDR3 runs to 15 residues. Together with reference TRBV7-9 and TRBJ1-2, the CDR3 gives the full variable domain: DTGVSQNPRHKITKRGQNVTFRCDPISEHNRLYWYRQTLGQGPEFLTYFQNEAQLEKSRLLSDRFSAERPKGSFSTLEIQRTEQGDSAMYLCASSSRTGEVHGYTFGSGTRLTVV.

The rearrangement uses TRBV28 and TRBJ1-6; 10 nucleotides match TRBD1. The CDR3 is 15 amino acids. J was trimmed by 10 bases and V by 3 bases; bases with no gene match: 6. Per the germline V gene, CDR1 is MDHEN and CDR2 is SYDVKM. The CDR3 sequence is CASSLGDRGHSPLHF. The CDR3 nucleotides are TGTGCCAGCAGTTTGGGGGACAGGGGTCACTCACCCCTCCACTTT.